This is a list of T cell receptor beta chains from one sample in a study of cytomegalovirus exposure and HLA in healthy donors. Libraries were prepared by immunoSEQ multiplex PCR; TCRdb keeps only in-frame clonotypes and omits some of them. Of about 220,000 clones in the sample, 75% to 90% were seen once. Sequencing was carried out using PBMCs. Receptors originate from a woman in her twenties or thirties in good health and CMV-seropositive. Both conserved end residues are part of each CDR3. D genes are given only for firm matches. Rows give clone size only sometimes, using once, few, many, or a class for an expanded clone.

clone_size j_call d_call v_call cdr3_aa cdr3_nt
NA TRBJ1-5 NA TRBV27 CASSLRGLHQPQHF TGTGCCAGCAGTTTAAGGGGTCTTCATCAGCCCCAGCATTTT
NA TRBJ2-1 NA TRBV29-1 CSVDRAEGNEQFF TGCAGCGTTGATCGTGCCGAGGGCAATGAGCAGTTCTTC
once TRBJ1-5 NA TRBV6-4 CASRISRANSNQPQHF TGTGCCAGCAGAATATCCAGGGCAAATAGCAATCAGCCCCAGCATTTT
NA TRBJ2-7 TRBD2 TRBV6-1 CASSGGTSGFLYEQYF TGTGCCAGCAGTGGCGGGACTAGCGGGTTTCTCTACGAGCAGTACTTC
NA TRBJ1-1 NA TRBV30 CAWSVYRTEAFF TGTGCCTGGAGTGTATACAGGACTGAAGCTTTCTTT
NA TRBJ1-5 NA TRBV12-5 CASGSGISNQPQHF TGTGCTAGTGGTTCGGGAATTAGCAATCAGCCCCAGCATTTT
NA TRBJ2-6 TRBD2 TRBV5-3 CARSPSGRGGGLSGANVLTF TGTGCCAGAAGCCCTTCCGGGAGGGGAGGGGGTCTCTCTGGGGCCAACGTCCTGACTTTC
NA TRBJ1-2 TRBD1 TRBV28 CASSLLTGAGYTF TGTGCCAGCAGTCTCCTCACAGGGGCTGGCTACACCTTC
few TRBJ1-5 NA TRBV11-1 CASSLTGNQPQHF TGTGCCAGCAGCTTGACCGGCAATCAGCCCCAGCATTTT
NA TRBJ2-7 NA TRBV13 CASSTGTPFVSYEQYF TGTGCCAGCAGCACTGGGACTCCTTTTGTGTCCTACGAGCAGTACTTC
NA TRBJ1-2 NA TRBV7-3 CASSLTGSTNYGYTF TGTGCCAGCAGCTTAACAGGATCCACTAACTATGGCTACACCTTC
NA TRBJ2-7 TRBD2 TRBV30 CAWKRLAGGLILGGFLGEQYF TGTGCCTGGAAAAGACTAGCGGGGGGACTGATTCTAGGAGGCTTTCTTGGGGAGCAGTACTTC
NA TRBJ1-2 NA TRBV7-2 CASSRSGDDYGYTF TGTGCCAGCAGCCGTAGTGGGGACGACTATGGCTACACCTTC
NA TRBJ2-2 NA TRBV5-1 CASRYDWTNTGELFF TGCGCCAGCAGATACGACTGGACGAACACCGGGGAGCTGTTTTTT
NA TRBJ1-1 NA TRBV30 CASWNVGAFF TGTGCCTCCTGGAACGTAGGAGCTTTCTTT
once TRBJ2-2 NA TRBV11-1 CASGPETGNTGELFF TGTGCCAGCGGCCCGGAGACAGGGAACACCGGGGAGCTGTTTTTT
few TRBJ1-2 TRBD1 TRBV19 CASRHDRDRGGYTF TGTGCCAGTAGGCATGACAGGGACCGAGGGGGCTACACCTTC
many TRBJ1-1 NA TRBV27 CATRMGGVGAFF TGTGCCACGCGGATGGGAGGGGTCGGAGCTTTCTTT
NA TRBJ2-7 NA TRBV6-1 CASSERGRDEQYF TGTGCCAGCAGTGAACGGGGTAGGGACGAGCAGTACTTC
NA TRBJ1-2 NA TRBV28 CAGSFRGGYTF TGTGCCGGCAGCTTCAGGGGAGGCTACACCTTC
few TRBJ1-3 TRBD1 TRBV12-5 CASGLDPGTGGFRNTIYF TGTGCTAGTGGTTTGGACCCCGGGACAGGGGGCTTTAGAAACACCATATATTTT
once TRBJ2-3 NA TRBV18 CASSPRTGGTTDTQYF TGTGCCAGCTCACCAAGGACCGGCGGGACCACAGATACGCAGTATTTT
NA TRBJ2-2 TRBD2 TRBV5-1 CASILLSLAGGISGELFF TGCGCCAGCATCTTACTCAGCTTAGCGGGAGGAATATCCGGGGAGCTGTTTTTT
NA TRBJ1-1 NA TRBV20-1 CSAFYGSEAFF TGCAGTGCATTTTATGGCTCTGAAGCTTTCTTT